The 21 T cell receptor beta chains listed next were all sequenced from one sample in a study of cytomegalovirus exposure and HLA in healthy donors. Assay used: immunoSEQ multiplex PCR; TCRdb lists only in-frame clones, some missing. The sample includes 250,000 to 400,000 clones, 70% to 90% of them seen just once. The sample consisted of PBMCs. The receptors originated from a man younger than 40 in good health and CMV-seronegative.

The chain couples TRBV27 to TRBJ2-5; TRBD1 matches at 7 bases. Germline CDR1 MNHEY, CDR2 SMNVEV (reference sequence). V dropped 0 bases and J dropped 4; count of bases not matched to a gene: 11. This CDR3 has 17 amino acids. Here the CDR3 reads CASSLSGGRVYRETQYF. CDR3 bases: TGTGCCAGCAGTTTATCAGGGGGCCGGGTTTATCGAGAGACCCAGTACTTC.

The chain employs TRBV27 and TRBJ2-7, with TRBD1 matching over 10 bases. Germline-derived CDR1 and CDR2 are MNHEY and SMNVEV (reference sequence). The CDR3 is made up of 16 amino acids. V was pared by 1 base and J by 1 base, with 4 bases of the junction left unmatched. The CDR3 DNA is TGTGCCAGCAGTTTATTGCGGACAGGGGGTTCCTACGAGCAGTACTTC. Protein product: CASSLLRTGGSYEQYF.

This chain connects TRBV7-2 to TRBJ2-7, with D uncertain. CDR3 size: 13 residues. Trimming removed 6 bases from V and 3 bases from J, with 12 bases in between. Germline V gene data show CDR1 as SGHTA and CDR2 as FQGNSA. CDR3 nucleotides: TGTGCCAGCAGTCCCAGGAACGGCTACGAGCAGTACTTC. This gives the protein CASSPRNGYEQYF.

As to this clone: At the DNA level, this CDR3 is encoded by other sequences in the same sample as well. The CDR3 here is CASSPGLNEKLFF. CDR3 DNA: TGTGCCAGCTCACCAGGCCTGAATGAAAAACTGTTTTTT. The chain combines TRBV18 with TRBJ1-4; no reliable D call. With 2 bases removed from V and 5 bases from J, the gap between germline ends came to 6 bases. The CDR3 sequence is 13 residues long. CDR1 and CDR2 (germline): KGHSH, LQKENI. Full variable domain (rest looked up from reference TRBV18 and TRBJ1-4): NAGVMQNPRHLVRRRGQEARLRCSPMKGHSHVYWYRQLPEEGLKFMVYLQKENIIDESGMPKERFSAEFPKEGPSILRIQQVVRGDSAAYFCASSPGLNEKLFFGSGTQLSVL.

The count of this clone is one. The CDR3 loop reads CASSLGTSGGALNEQFF. The DNA of the CDR3 is TGCGCCAGCAGCTTGGGGACTAGCGGGGGAGCCTTAAATGAGCAGTTCTTC. V is TRBV5-1 and J is TRBJ2-1; TRBD2 matches 13 bases. CDR3 length equals 17 residues. V dropped 0 bases and J dropped 7; count of bases not matched to a gene: 7. Looked up from germline, CDR1 is SGHRS and CDR2 is YFSETQ.

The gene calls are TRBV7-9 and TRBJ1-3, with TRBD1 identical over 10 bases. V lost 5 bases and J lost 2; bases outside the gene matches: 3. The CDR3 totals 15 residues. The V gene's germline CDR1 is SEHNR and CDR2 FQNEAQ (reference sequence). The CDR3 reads CASSRTGGAGNTIYF. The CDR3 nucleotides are TGTGCCAGCAGCCGGACAGGGGGTGCTGGAAACACCATATATTTT.

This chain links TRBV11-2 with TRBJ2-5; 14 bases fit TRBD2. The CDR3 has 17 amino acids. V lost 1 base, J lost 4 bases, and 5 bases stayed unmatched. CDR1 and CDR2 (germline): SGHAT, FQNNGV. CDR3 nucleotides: TGTGCCAGCAGCTTAGTCCGACTAGCGGGGGGGCGAGAGACCCAGTACTTC. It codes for CASSLVRLAGGRETQYF.

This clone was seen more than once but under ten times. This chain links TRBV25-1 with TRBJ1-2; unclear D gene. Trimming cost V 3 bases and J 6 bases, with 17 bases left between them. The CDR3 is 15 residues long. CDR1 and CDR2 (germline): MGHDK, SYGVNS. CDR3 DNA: TGTGCCAGCAGTGAGGTCGGCAAGCGTGTACATGGCTACACCTTC. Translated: CASSEVGKRVHGYTF.

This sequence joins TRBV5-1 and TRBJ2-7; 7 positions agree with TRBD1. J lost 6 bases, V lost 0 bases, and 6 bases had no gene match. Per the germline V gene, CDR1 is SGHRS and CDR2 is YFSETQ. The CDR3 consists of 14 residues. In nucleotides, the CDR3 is TGCGCCAGCAGCTTGGTGACAGGGACCGCCGAGCAGTACTTC. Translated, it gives CASSLVTGTAEQYF.

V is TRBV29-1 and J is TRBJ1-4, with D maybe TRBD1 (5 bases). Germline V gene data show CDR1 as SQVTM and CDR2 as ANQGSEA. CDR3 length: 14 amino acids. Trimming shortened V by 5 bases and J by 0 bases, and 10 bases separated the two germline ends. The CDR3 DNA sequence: TGCAGCGTTTCCGACAGCTCAACTAATGAAAAACTGTTTTTT. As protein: CSVSDSSTNEKLFF. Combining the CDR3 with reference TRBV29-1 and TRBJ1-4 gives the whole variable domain SAVISQKPSRDICQRGTSLTIQCQVDSQVTMMFWYRQQPGQSLTLIATANQGSEATYESGFVIDKFPISRPNLTFSTLTVSNMSPEDSSIYLCSVSDSSTNEKLFFGSGTQLSVL.

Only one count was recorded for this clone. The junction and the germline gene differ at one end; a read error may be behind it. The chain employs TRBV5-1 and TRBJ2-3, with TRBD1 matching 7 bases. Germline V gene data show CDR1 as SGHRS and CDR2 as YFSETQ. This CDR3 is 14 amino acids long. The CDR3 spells CASTLDRTTDTQYF. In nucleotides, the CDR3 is TGCGCCAGCACCTTGGACAGGACCACAGATACGCAGTATTTT.

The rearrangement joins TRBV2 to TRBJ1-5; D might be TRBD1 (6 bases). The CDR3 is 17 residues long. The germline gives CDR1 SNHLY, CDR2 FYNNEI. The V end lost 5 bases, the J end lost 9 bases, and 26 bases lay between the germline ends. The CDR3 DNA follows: TGTGCCAGCAGTCTGACCCGGGACAAGGGGACCGGTCGGCCCCAGCATTTT. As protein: CASSLTRDKGTGRPQHF.

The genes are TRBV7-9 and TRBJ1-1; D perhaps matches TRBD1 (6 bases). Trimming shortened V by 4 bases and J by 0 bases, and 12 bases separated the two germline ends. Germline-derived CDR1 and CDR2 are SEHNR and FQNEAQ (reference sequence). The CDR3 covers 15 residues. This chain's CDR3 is CASSYRTEMNTEAFF. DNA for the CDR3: TGTGCCAGCAGCTACCGGACAGAAATGAACACTGAAGCTTTCTTT.

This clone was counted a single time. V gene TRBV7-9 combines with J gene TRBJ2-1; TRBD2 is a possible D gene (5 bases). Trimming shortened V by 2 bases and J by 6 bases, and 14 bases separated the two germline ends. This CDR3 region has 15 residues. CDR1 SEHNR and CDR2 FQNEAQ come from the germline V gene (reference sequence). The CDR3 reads CASSLLGVWGNEQFF. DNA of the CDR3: TGTGCCAGCAGCTTATTGGGAGTGTGGGGCAATGAGCAGTTCTTC. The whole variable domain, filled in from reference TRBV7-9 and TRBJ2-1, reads DTGVSQNPRHKITKRGQNVTFRCDPISEHNRLYWYRQTLGQGPEFLTYFQNEAQLEKSRLLSDRFSAERPKGSFSTLEIQRTEQGDSAMYLCASSLLGVWGNEQFFGPGTRLTVL.

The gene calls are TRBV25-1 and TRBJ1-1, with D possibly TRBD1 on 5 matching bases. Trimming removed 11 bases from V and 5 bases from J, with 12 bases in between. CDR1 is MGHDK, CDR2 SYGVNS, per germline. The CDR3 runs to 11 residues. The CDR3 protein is CALLGGTEAFF. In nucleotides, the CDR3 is TGTGCCCTATTGGGGGGGACTGAAGCTTTCTTT.

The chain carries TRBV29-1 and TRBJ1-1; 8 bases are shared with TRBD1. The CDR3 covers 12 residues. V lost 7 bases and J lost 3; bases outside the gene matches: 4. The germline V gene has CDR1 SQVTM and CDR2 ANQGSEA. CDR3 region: CSAGQGYTEAFF. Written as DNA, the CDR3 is TGCAGCGCAGGACAGGGCTACACTGAAGCTTTCTTT.

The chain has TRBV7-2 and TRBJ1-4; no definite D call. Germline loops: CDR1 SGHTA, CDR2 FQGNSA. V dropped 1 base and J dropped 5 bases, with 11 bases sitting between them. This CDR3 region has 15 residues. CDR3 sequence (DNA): TGTGCCAGCAGCTTAGGGCAACAGCTGAATGAAAAACTGTTTTTT. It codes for CASSLGQQLNEKLFF. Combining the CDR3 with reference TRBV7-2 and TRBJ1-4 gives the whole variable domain GAGVSQSPSNKVTEKGKDVELRCDPISGHTALYWYRQSLGQGLEFLIYFQGNSAPDKSGLPSDRFSAERTGGSVSTLTIQRTQQEDSAVYLCASSLGQQLNEKLFFGSGTQLSVL.

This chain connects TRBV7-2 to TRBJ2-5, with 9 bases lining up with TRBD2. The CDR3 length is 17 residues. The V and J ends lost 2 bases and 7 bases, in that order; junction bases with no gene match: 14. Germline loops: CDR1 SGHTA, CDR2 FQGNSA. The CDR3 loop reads CASSLQSTSGLYGTQYF. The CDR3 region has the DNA TGTGCCAGCAGCTTACAATCGACTAGCGGCTTATATGGGACCCAGTACTTC. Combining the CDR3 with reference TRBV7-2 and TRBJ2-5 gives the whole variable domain GAGVSQSPSNKVTEKGKDVELRCDPISGHTALYWYRQSLGQGLEFLIYFQGNSAPDKSGLPSDRFSAERTGGSVSTLTIQRTQQEDSAVYLCASSLQSTSGLYGTQYFGPGTRLLVL.

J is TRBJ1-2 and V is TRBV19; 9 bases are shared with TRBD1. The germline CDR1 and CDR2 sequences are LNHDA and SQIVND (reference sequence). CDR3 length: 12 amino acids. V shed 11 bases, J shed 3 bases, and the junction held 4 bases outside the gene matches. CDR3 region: CASGQGHYGYTF. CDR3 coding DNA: TGTGCCTCGGGACAGGGCCACTATGGCTACACCTTC. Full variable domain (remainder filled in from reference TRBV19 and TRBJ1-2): DGGITQSPKYLFRKEGQNVTLSCEQNLNHDAMYWYRQDPGQGLRLIYYSQIVNDFQKGDIAEGYSVSREKKESFPLTVTSAQKNPTAFYLCASGQGHYGYTFGSGTRLTVV.

CDR3 loop: CSVGTGPPNEQYF. For the CDR3, the DNA is TGCAGCGTAGGGACAGGGCCCCCCAACGAGCAGTACTTC. This chain links TRBV29-1 with TRBJ2-7, with 9 nucleotides matching TRBD1. V shed 6 bases and J 5 bases; nucleotides not matched to a gene: 8. Germline CDR1 and CDR2: SQVTM and ANQGSEA. This CDR3 is 13 amino acids long.

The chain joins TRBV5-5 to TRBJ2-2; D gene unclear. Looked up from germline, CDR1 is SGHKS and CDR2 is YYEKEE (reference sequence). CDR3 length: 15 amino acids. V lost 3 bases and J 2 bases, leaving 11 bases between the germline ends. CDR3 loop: CASSYNRINTGELFF. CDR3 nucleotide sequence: TGTGCCAGCAGCTACAACAGAATTAACACCGGGGAGCTGTTTTTT.